This T cell receptor beta chain was identified during a study of Graves' ophthalmopathy and Graves' hyperthyroidism. About the study: Investigators collected peripheral blood at initial diagnosis, before any treatment was given.

Amplifying from RNA transcripts, the study obtained TCR beta CDR3 regions. HTBI primers were used in a first-round RT-PCR, which preceded a second-round multiplex PCR. TCRdb ran MiXCR on the multiplex PCR reads and lists one entry per CDR3 protein. The table includes fewer than 400,000 distinct CDR3 sequences, around 20% detected once. Broader study findings: The model's prediction of ophthalmopathy progression had around 70% sensitivity and approximately 72% specificity. Using 13 signatures, a model distinguished ophthalmopathy from stable hyperthyroidism, reaching roughly 90% sensitivity and 81.08% specificity.

The CDR3 covers 13 residues. Germline CDR1 reads MNHEY; CDR2 reads SMNVEV (reference sequence). Trimming took 0 bases from V and 5 from J; bases not matched to a gene: 1. Donors with ophthalmopathy: moderate-to-severe activity, CAS ≥3, NOSPECS ≥4, duration under 3 months. This clonotype was seen many times. The antigen is unknown. Sequenced input: peripheral blood. V is TRBV27 and J is TRBJ2-7, with TRBD1 matching 7 bases. This clonotype was obtained from a woman aged 18-29 years with Graves' ophthalmopathy. The CDR3 nucleotides read TGTGCCAGCAGTTTATCGACAGGGAACGAGCAGTACTTC. Translated: CASSLSTGNEQYF.